A single sample gave rise to the 16 T cell receptor beta chains below, sequenced in a study of cytomegalovirus exposure and HLA in healthy donors. The primer mix had 60 Vbeta and 13 Jbeta primers. Measured with immunoSEQ multiplex PCR; TCRdb has only the in-frame clones, and not every one. In the table there are 130,000 to 150,000 clones, roughly 78% of which are singletons. The sequenced material came from PBMCs. These receptors were obtained from a female donor in good health and CMV-seronegative.

This chain connects TRBV6-5 to TRBJ1-6; TRBD1 is a possible D gene (5 bases). V was cut by 1 base and J by 7 bases, with 11 bases left in between. This CDR3 has 15 amino acids. Germline V CDR1 and CDR2: MNHEY, SVGAGI. The DNA of the CDR3 is TGTGCCAGCAGTTACTTGACAGCTCAGAATTCACCCCTCCACTTT. The encoded protein is CASSYLTAQNSPLHF.

This clone was counted only a few times. The chain couples TRBV5-1 to TRBJ2-1; D possibly corresponds to TRBD1 (5 bases). The CDR3 totals 15 residues. The ends were cut back, 0 bases at V and 4 bases at J, with 11 bases in the middle. Germline values: CDR1 SGHRS, CDR2 YFSETQ. CDR3 protein: CASSLDFREYNEQFF. The CDR3 bases are TGCGCCAGCAGCTTGGACTTCAGGGAATACAATGAGCAGTTCTTC.

Written as DNA, the CDR3 is TGCAGTGCTAGAGGGTACAGGGAAGCTTTCTTT. Protein sequence: CSARGYREAFF. The rearrangement uses TRBV20-1 and TRBJ1-1; D possibly corresponds to TRBD1 (5 bases). This CDR3 contains 11 residues. The germline CDR1 and CDR2 sequences are DFQATT and SNEGSKA (reference sequence). V was clipped by 1 base and J by 8 bases, with 8 bases between them.

The chain uses TRBV19 and TRBJ2-5; D ambiguous. The V and J ends lost 3 bases and 2 bases respectively, with 7 bases between them. Germline lookup yields CDR1 LNHDA and CDR2 SQIVND (reference sequence). This CDR3 comprises 13 residues. The CDR3 DNA reads TGTGCCAGTAGTATTGCCAGGCAAGAGACCCAGTACTTC. Its translation: CASSIARQETQYF.

This clone was detected only a few times. The chain combines TRBV7-8 with TRBJ2-1, with 7 positions matching TRBD1. The germline V gene has CDR1 SGHVS and CDR2 FQNEAQ. This CDR3 has 15 residues. V shed 4 bases, J shed 1 base, and the junction held 4 bases outside the gene matches. The CDR3 nucleotides are TGTGCCAGCAGCTCGGGACAGATATCCTACAATGAGCAGTTCTTC. It yields the protein CASSSGQISYNEQFF.

This clone was counted a few times. The V call is TRBV6-1, the J call TRBJ2-7; 11 bases are a match to TRBD2. The V segment lost 11 bases and the J segment 4 bases; nucleotides outside the gene matches: 4. Looked up from germline, CDR1 is MNHNS and CDR2 is SASEGT. The CDR3 covers 12 residues. CDR3 sequence: CACIAGGYEQYF. The CDR3 DNA follows: TGTGCCTGCATAGCGGGAGGGTACGAGCAGTACTTC.

V is TRBV5-5 and J is TRBJ2-1; 7 bases are a match to TRBD2. This CDR3 comprises 11 residues. Losses at the gene ends were 4 bases for V and 13 bases for J; bases not matched to a gene: 5. The germline gives CDR1 SGHKS, CDR2 YYEKEE (reference sequence). The CDR3 DNA sequence: TGTGCCAGCAGCCGTAGCGGGCGTCAGTTCTTC. Its translation: CASSRSGRQFF.

The V call is TRBV5-1, the J call TRBJ1-2; 9 bases match TRBD1. This CDR3 has 16 residues. CDR1 is SGHRS and CDR2 is YFSETQ in the germline V gene. V lost 4 bases and J lost 0; bases outside the gene matches: 7. As DNA, the CDR3 is TGCGCCAGCAGCCCGGGGACAGGGCCTCCTAACTATGGCTACACCTTC. This sequence encodes CASSPGTGPPNYGYTF. The full variable domain, in which reference TRBV5-1 and TRBJ1-2 provide the parts outside the CDR3, is KAGVTQTPRYLIKTRGQQVTLSCSPISGHRSVSWYQQTPGQGLQFLFEYFSETQRNKGNFPGRFSGRQFSNSRSEMNVSTLELGDSALYLCASSPGTGPPNYGYTFGSGTRLTVV.

The chain employs TRBV6-5 and TRBJ2-7, with D tentatively TRBD1 (6 bases). This CDR3 contains 13 residues. V was pared by 4 bases and J by 6 bases, with 13 bases between. The germline CDR1 and CDR2 sequences are MNHEY and SVGAGI. The CDR3 is CASSFSPGVEQYF. CDR3 sequence (DNA): TGTGCCAGCAGTTTCTCCCCAGGGGTCGAGCAGTACTTC.

The chain has TRBV28 and TRBJ2-7; D remains unclear. There are 13 residues in the CDR3. Germline CDR1 MDHEN, CDR2 SYDVKM. Trimming removed 4 bases at V and 0 bases at J, with 7 bases between. The CDR3 DNA reads as TGTGCCAGCAGTTACCCGGGCTCCTACGAGCAGTACTTC. This sequence encodes CASSYPGSYEQYF.

This clone was seen only once. The chain employs TRBV5-1 and TRBJ2-7, with TRBD1 as a possible D gene (5 bases). This CDR3 contains 15 residues. Germline values: CDR1 SGHRS, CDR2 YFSETQ. Deletions cut 5 bases from V and 2 bases from J, with 17 bases between. CDR3 nucleotides: TGCGCCAGCAGTTTCAGTCAGGGCGACCCCTACGAGCAGTACTTC. Translated: CASSFSQGDPYEQYF. The whole variable domain, filled in from reference TRBV5-1 and TRBJ2-7, reads KAGVTQTPRYLIKTRGQQVTLSCSPISGHRSVSWYQQTPGQGLQFLFEYFSETQRNKGNFPGRFSGRQFSNSRSEMNVSTLELGDSALYLCASSFSQGDPYEQYFGPGTRLTVT.

This chain links TRBV9 with TRBJ2-2; 8 bases agree with TRBD1. The CDR3 is 13 residues long. V shed 5 bases and J 5 bases; nucleotides not matched to a gene: 2. Germline CDR1 is SGDLS and CDR2 is YYNGEE. The CDR3 bases are TGTGCCAGCAGGGACAGGGAAACCGGGGAGCTGTTTTTT. Translation gives CASRDRETGELFF.

The chain couples TRBV19 to TRBJ1-2, with D unclear. V was pared by 4 bases and J by 8 bases, with 17 bases between. The CDR3 length is 14 residues. The germline gives CDR1 LNHDA, CDR2 SQIVND (reference sequence). CDR3 in amino acids: CASSTTRGSGGYTF. The CDR3 DNA reads TGTGCCAGTAGTACTACCAGAGGTTCGGGAGGCTACACCTTC.

The J gene is TRBJ2-7, the V gene TRBV5-6; 8 positions match TRBD1. The germline CDR1 and CDR2 sequences are SGHDT and YYEEEE. The CDR3 runs 14 residues. The trim removed 6 bases at V and 0 bases at J, leaving 5 bases unmatched. The CDR3 reads CASTRDRSSYEQYF. In DNA, the CDR3 is TGTGCCAGCACCCGGGACAGGAGCTCCTACGAGCAGTACTTC. The full variable domain, rest sourced from reference TRBV5-6 and TRBJ2-7, is DAGVTQSPTHLIKTRGQQVTLRCSPKSGHDTVSWYQQALGQGPQFIFQYYEEEERQRGNFPDRFSGHQFPNYSSELNVNALLLGDSALYLCASTRDRSSYEQYFGPGTRLTVT.

This clone was picked up a small number of times. The chain uses TRBV27 and TRBJ2-2; 10 nucleotides match TRBD1. CDR1 is MNHEY, CDR2 SMNVEV, per germline (reference sequence). The V segment lost 2 bases and the J segment 4 bases; nucleotides outside the gene matches: 4. CDR3 size: 16 residues. The chain's CDR3 is CASSLAGQGFTGELFF. The DNA for the CDR3 is TGTGCCAGCAGTTTAGCGGGACAGGGGTTCACCGGGGAGCTGTTTTTT.

Concerning this clone itself: An end of the junction differs from the germline gene, which may be a read error. This sequence joins TRBV28 and TRBJ2-7, with 7 bases fitting TRBD2. The CDR3 has 12 amino acids. The germline gives CDR1 MDHEN, CDR2 SYDVKM. The CDR3 is CSSSLPGGEQYF. In DNA, the CDR3 is TGTTCCAGCAGTTTACCGGGGGGCGAGCAGTACTTC. The full variable domain, rest sourced from reference TRBV28 and TRBJ2-7, is DVKVTQSSRYLVKRTGEKVFLECVQDMDHENMFWYRQDPGLGLRLIYFSYDVKMKEKGDIPEGYSVSREKKERFSLILESASTNQTSMYLCSSSLPGGEQYFGPGTRLTVT.